The clone carrying this T cell receptor beta chain has at least ten counts. The antigen is undetermined. This entry comes from a study of T cells in Graves' hyperthyroidism and ophthalmopathy. General study findings and limits: Most thyroid clonotypes expanded above 0.001 were also detected in blood.

Researchers took RNA transcripts and amplified the TCR beta CDR3 regions from them. HTBI primers were used for first-round RT-PCR of the TCR CDR3. TCRdb re-called the multiplex PCR reads through MiXCR, storing one row per CDR3 protein. The table lists around 390,000 distinct CDR3 sequences, roughly 15% of them singletons. In making diagnoses, clinical symptoms, serum thyroxine and TRAb, thyroid ultrasound and orbital computed tomography were all used. The PBMCs had their origin in more than 9.5 ml of fresh peripheral blood. Material: blood. This TCR derives from a woman in her thirties with Graves' ophthalmopathy.

CDR3 DNA: TGTGCCTGGAAACGGACAGGGACAAATGGCTACACCTTC. Encoded protein: CAWKRTGTNGYTF. The chain links TRBV30 to TRBJ1-2, with 8 bases matching TRBD1. This CDR3 spans 13 amino acids. Germline trimming cut 4 bases from V and 6 bases from J; bases unmatched to any gene: 7. CDR1 and CDR2 from the germline V gene are GTSNPN and SVGIG (reference sequence).